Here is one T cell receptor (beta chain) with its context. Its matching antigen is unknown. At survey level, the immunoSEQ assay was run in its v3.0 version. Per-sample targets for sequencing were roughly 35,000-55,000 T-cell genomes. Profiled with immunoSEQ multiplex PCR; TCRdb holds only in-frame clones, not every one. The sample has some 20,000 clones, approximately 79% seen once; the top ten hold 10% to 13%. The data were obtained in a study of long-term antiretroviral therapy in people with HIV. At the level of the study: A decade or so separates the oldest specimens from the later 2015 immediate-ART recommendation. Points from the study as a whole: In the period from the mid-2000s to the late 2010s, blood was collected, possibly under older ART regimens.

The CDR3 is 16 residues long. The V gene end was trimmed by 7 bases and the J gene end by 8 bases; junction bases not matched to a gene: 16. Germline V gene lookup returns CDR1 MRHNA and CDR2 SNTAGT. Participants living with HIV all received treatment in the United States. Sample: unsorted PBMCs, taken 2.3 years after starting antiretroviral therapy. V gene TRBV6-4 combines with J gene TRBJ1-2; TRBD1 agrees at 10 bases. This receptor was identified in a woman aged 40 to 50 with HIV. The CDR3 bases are TGTGCCAGCACCTCATCCTCCGGGACAGGGGCCGACGGCTACACCTTC. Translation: CASTSSSGTGADGYTF.